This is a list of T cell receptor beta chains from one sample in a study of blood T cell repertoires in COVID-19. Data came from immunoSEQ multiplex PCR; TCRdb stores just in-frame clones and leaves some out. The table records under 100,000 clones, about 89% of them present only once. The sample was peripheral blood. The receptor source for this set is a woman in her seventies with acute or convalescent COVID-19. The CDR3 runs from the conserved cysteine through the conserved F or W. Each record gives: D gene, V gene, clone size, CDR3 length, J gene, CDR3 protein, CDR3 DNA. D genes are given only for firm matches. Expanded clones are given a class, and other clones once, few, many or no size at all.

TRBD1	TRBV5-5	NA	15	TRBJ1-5	CASSSGQASNQPQHF	TGTGCCAGCAGCTCAGGACAGGCCAGCAATCAGCCCCAGCATTTT
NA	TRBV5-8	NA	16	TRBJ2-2	CASPGGQAVNTGELFF	TGTGCCAGCCCCGGGGGGCAGGCGGTGAACACCGGGGAGCTGTTTTTT
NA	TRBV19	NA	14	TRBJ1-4	CASSIQARNEKLFF	TGTGCCAGTAGTATACAGGCGCGAAATGAAAAACTGTTTTTT
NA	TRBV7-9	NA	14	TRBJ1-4	CASSWTPANEKLFF	TGTGCCAGCAGCTGGACACCAGCTAATGAAAAACTGTTTTTT
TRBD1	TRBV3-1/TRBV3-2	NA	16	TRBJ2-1	CASSPTWAGGSNEQFF	TGTGCCAGCAGCCCTACTTGGGCAGGGGGCTCCAATGAGCAGTTCTTC
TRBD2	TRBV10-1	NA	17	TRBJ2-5	CASSEGVLAGAGETQYF	TGCGCCAGCAGTGAAGGGGTCCTAGCGGGAGCGGGAGAGACCCAGTACTTC
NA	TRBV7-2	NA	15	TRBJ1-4	CASSPPGVGIRKLFF	TGTGCCAGCAGCCCTCCCGGGGTCGGAATTCGAAAACTGTTTTTT
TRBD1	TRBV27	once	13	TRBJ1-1	CASSAQGFPEAFF	TGTGCCAGCAGTGCACAGGGGTTCCCTGAAGCTTTCTTT
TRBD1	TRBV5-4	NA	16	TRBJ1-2	CASSPSGQGDLDGYTF	TGTGCCAGCAGCCCATCCGGACAGGGGGATCTCGATGGCTACACCTTC
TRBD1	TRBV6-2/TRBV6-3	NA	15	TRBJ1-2	CASSPTTGGNYGYTF	TGTGCCAGCAGTCCGACGACAGGGGGGAACTATGGCTACACCTTC
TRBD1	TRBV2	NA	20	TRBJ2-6	CADPPSKDRVFFGGANVLTF	TGTGCCGACCCACCCAGCAAGGACAGGGTTTTTTTTGGTGGGGCCAACGTCCTGACTTTC
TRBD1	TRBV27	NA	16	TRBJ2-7	CASSGWDRKYSYEQYF	TGTGCCAGCAGTGGTTGGGACAGGAAATACTCCTACGAGCAGTACTTC
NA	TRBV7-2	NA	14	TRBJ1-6	CASSFSSYNSPLHF	TGTGCCAGCAGCTTCAGCTCCTATAATTCACCCCTCCACTTT
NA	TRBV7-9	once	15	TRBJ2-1	CASRSSVLSYNEQFF	TGTGCCAGCAGATCTAGCGTATTATCCTACAATGAGCAGTTCTTC
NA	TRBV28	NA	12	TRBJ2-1	CASSPTYNEQFF	TGTGCCAGCAGCCCCACCTACAATGAGCAGTTCTTC
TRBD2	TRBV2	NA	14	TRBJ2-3	CASAGTSFTDTQYF	TGTGCCAGCGCCGGGACTAGCTTCACAGATACGCAGTATTTT
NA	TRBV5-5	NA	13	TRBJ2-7	CASSNEPGYEQYF	TGTGCCAGCAGCAATGAACCGGGGTACGAGCAGTACTTC